This passage covers 17 T cell receptor beta chains from one sample sequenced in a study of blood T cell repertoires in COVID-19. This table comes from immunoSEQ multiplex PCR, and its TCRdb copy is limited to in-frame clones, with some not included. The table lists approximately 230,000 clones, just under 85% of them singletons. Sample: PBMCs or T cells enriched from blood (not recorded which). The origin of the receptors is a man between 40 and 49 years old who had recovered from COVID-19.

J is TRBJ1-3 and V is TRBV6-1; D is unresolved. V was shortened by 1 base and J by 0 bases, with 7 bases between the two germline ends. CDR1 and CDR2 from the germline V gene are MNHNS and SASEGT. The CDR3 loop spans 15 amino acids. CDR3 coding DNA: TGTGCCAGCAGTGAAGAATTCAGCTCTGGAAACACCATATATTTT. Translated, it gives CASSEEFSSGNTIYF.

This chain's CDR3 is CASSSNRGPVDEQFF. In DNA form, the CDR3 reads TGCGCCAGCAGCTCGAACAGGGGCCCAGTTGATGAGCAGTTCTTC. V usage is TRBV5-1 and J usage is TRBJ2-1, with 7 bases identical to TRBD1. In germline, CDR1 is SGHRS, CDR2 YFSETQ. Germline trimming cut 3 bases from V and 8 bases from J; bases unmatched to any gene: 11. The CDR3 covers 15 residues.

The CDR3 sequence: CASSLGRGPQPQHF. DNA for the CDR3: TGTGCCAGCAGCCTCGGAAGGGGGCCTCAGCCCCAGCATTTT. The V call is TRBV6-2 or TRBV6-3, the J call TRBJ1-5; 7 positions agree with TRBD1. The length of the CDR3 is 14 residues. Germline V gene sequence: CDR1 MNHEY, CDR2 SVGEGT. The V segment lost 6 bases and the J segment 6 bases; nucleotides outside the gene matches: 8.

The rearrangement uses TRBV9 and TRBJ1-2; possibly TRBD1 for D (5 bases). Germline values: CDR1 SGDLS, CDR2 YYNGEE. V was clipped by 0 bases and J by 7 bases, with 16 bases between them. The CDR3 is 15 residues long. In DNA form, the CDR3 reads TGTGCCAGCAGCGTAGATCGAGGCGGGACCTCTGGCTACACCTTC. Protein sequence: CASSVDRGGTSGYTF.

The chain has TRBV5-1 and TRBJ1-1, with D tentatively TRBD1 (5 bases). V was shortened by 2 bases and J by 8 bases, with 16 bases between the two germline ends. Germline V gives CDR1 SGHRS, CDR2 YFSETQ. The CDR3 spans 14 residues. Here the CDR3 reads CASSFRGGVGEAFF. For the CDR3, the DNA is TGCGCCAGCAGCTTTCGAGGAGGGGTTGGAGAAGCTTTCTTT. Looking up the rest from reference TRBV5-1 and TRBJ1-1 gives the full variable domain: KAGVTQTPRYLIKTRGQQVTLSCSPISGHRSVSWYQQTPGQGLQFLFEYFSETQRNKGNFPGRFSGRQFSNSRSEMNVSTLELGDSALYLCASSFRGGVGEAFFGQGTRLTVV.

The chain joins TRBV28 to TRBJ1-2; 7 positions agree with TRBD1. The V and J ends lost 8 bases and 2 bases, in that order; junction bases with no gene match: 11. There are 15 residues in the CDR3. CDR1 is MDHEN, CDR2 SYDVKM, per germline. The CDR3 is CASPMGRDSNYGYTF. CDR3 coding DNA: TGTGCCAGCCCCATGGGGCGGGACAGCAACTATGGCTACACCTTC.

The gene calls are TRBV6-4 and TRBJ1-5; D gene uncertain. The CDR3 contains 12 residues. Per the germline V gene, CDR1 is MRHNA and CDR2 is SNTAGT. Trimming took 10 bases from V and 5 from J, leaving 12 bases between them. The CDR3: CATPVRDQPQHF. The CDR3 coding sequence is TGTGCCACCCCAGTACGTGATCAGCCCCAGCATTTT.

The chain carries TRBV25-1 and TRBJ1-2; weak D call: TRBD1 (5 bases). This CDR3 region has 15 residues. Trimming took 4 bases from V and 2 from J, leaving 14 bases between them. Germline values: CDR1 MGHDK, CDR2 SYGVNS. The CDR3 DNA sequence: TGTGCCAGCAGTGGACAGACAAGTCTAAACTATGGCTACACCTTC. Amino acid sequence: CASSGQTSLNYGYTF.

The chain recombines TRBV4-3 with TRBJ1-3; maybe TRBD1 (5 bases). Trimming took off 0 bases at V and 0 bases at J, with 9 bases between the two ends. In germline, CDR1 is LGHNA, CDR2 YSLEER. The CDR3 runs 16 residues. This chain's CDR3 is CASSQDWGNSGNTIYF. DNA of the CDR3: TGCGCCAGCAGCCAAGATTGGGGCAACTCTGGAAACACCATATATTTT.

The J gene is TRBJ2-3, the V gene TRBV19; TRBD1 matches at 8 bases. CDR1 and CDR2 (germline): LNHDA, SQIVND (reference sequence). CDR3 length equals 14 residues. J gave up 7 bases and V 6 bases, and 9 bases lay outside the gene matches. This CDR3 reads CASRVTGEPNTQYF. As DNA, the CDR3 is TGTGCCAGTAGGGTGACAGGGGAACCAAATACGCAGTATTTT.

The gene calls are TRBV5-4 and TRBJ1-1; TRBD1 might be the D (6 bases). CDR1 SGHNT and CDR2 YYREEE come from the germline V gene (reference sequence). Trimming cost V 0 bases and J 2 bases, with 11 bases left between them. The CDR3 has 15 residues. This chain's CDR3 is CASSLVGGVNTEAFF. The CDR3 coding sequence is TGTGCCAGCAGCTTGGTTGGGGGCGTAAACACTGAAGCTTTCTTT.

This chain joins TRBV5-1 and TRBJ2-7; the D gene is possibly TRBD2 (6 bases). The germline V gene has CDR1 SGHRS and CDR2 YFSETQ. The CDR3 length is 15 residues. V lost 4 bases to trimming and J lost 0 bases, with 14 bases between them. The chain's CDR3 is CASSVPGTYSYEQYF. In nucleotides, the CDR3 is TGCGCCAGCAGCGTCCCCGGGACTTACTCCTACGAGCAGTACTTC.

V is TRBV11-2 and J is TRBJ2-1; 8 bases are shared with TRBD2. Trimming removed 3 bases from V and 4 bases from J; junction bases left unmatched: 5. The CDR3 extends over 15 amino acids. Germline CDR1 reads SGHAT; CDR2 reads FQNNGV. CDR3 region: CASSFTSGPYNEQFF. The CDR3 DNA reads TGTGCCAGCAGCTTTACTAGCGGACCTTACAATGAGCAGTTCTTC.

This clone was seen just once. This rearrangement joins TRBV27 to TRBJ2-2; TRBD2 is a possible D gene (6 bases). Germline V gene lookup returns CDR1 MNHEY and CDR2 SMNVEV (reference sequence). Trimming left V 7 bases short and J 3 bases short, with 15 bases between. The CDR3 consists of 15 residues. CDR3 protein: CASTSGGRYTGELFF. CDR3 DNA sequence: TGTGCCAGCACCTCCGGAGGGAGGTACACCGGGGAGCTGTTTTTT.

Worth noting for this clone: Other DNA sequences in this specimen translate into the identical CDR3. The chain recombines TRBV10-3 with TRBJ2-1; 7 nucleotides align to TRBD1. Losses at the gene ends were 3 bases for V and 0 bases for J; bases not matched to a gene: 2. The CDR3 loop spans 15 amino acids. The germline V gene has CDR1 ENHRY and CDR2 SYGVKD. CDR3 in amino acids: CAISERDSSYNEQFF. CDR3 nucleotide sequence: TGTGCCATCAGTGAACGGGACAGCTCCTACAATGAGCAGTTCTTC.

V and J are TRBV9 and TRBJ2-7; maybe TRBD1 (6 bases). The ends were cut back, 3 bases at V and 4 bases at J, with 23 bases in the middle. Germline lookup yields CDR1 SGDLS and CDR2 YYNGEE. The length of the CDR3 is 17 residues. The CDR3 region has the DNA TGTGCCAGCAGCGACGCGGTTCATGGGGGCACTAGTTACGAGCAGTACTTC. This encodes CASSDAVHGGTSYEQYF. Combining the CDR3 with reference TRBV9 and TRBJ2-7 gives the whole variable domain DSGVTQTPKHLITATGQRVTLRCSPRSGDLSVYWYQQSLDQGLQFLIQYYNGEERAKGNILERFSAQQFPDLHSELNLSSLELGDSALYFCASSDAVHGGTSYEQYFGPGTRLTVT.

As regards this clone: One junction end disagrees with the germline gene, perhaps due to a read error. The chain is built from TRBV10-3 and TRBJ1-1; 7 bases map to TRBD1. Per germline, CDR1 ENHRY and CDR2 SYGVKD. CDR3 length equals 12 residues. The CDR3 loop reads CAISETEGAPVF. Written as DNA, the CDR3 is TGTGCCATCAGTGAAACGGAGGGGGCCCCTGTCTTT.